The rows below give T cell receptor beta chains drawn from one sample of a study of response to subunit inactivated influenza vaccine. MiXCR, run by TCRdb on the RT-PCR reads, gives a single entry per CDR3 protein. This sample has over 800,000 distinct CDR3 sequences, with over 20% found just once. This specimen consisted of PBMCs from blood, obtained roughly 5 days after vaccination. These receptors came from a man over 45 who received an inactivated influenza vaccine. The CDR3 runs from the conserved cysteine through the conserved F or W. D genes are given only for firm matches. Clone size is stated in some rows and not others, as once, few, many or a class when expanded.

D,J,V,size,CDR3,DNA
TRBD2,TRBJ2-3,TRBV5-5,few,CASSLVLGLAGPTNTQYF,TGTGCCAGCAGCTTGGTCCTGGGACTAGCGGGGCCGACAAATACGCAGTATTTT
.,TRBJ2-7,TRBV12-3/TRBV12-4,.,CASSSETPTYEQYF,TGTGCCAGCAGTTCCGAGACACCCACCTACGAGCAGTACTTC
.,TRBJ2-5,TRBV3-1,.,CASSLRTREETQYF,TGTGCCAGCAGCCTTCGGACGAGGGAAGAGACCCAGTACTTC
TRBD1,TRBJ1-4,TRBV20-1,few,CSALPGQGSNEKLFF,TGCAGTGCGCTCCCGGGACAGGGGAGTAATGAAAAACTGTTTTTT
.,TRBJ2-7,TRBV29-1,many,CSVEDRGLEQYF,TGCAGCGTTGAAGATCGGGGTCTCGAGCAGTACTTC
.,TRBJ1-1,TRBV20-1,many,CSAREGHSNTEAFF,TGCAGTGCTAGGGAGGGACACAGTAACACTGAAGCTTTCTTT
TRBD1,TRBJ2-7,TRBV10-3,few,CAISGQGATDFNYEQYF,TGTGCCATCAGTGGACAGGGGGCAACCGATTTCAACTACGAGCAGTACTTC
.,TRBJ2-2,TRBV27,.,CASSFPRSGELFF,TGTGCCAGCAGTTTCCCTAGATCCGGGGAGCTGTTTTTT
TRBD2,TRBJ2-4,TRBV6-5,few,CASSFRAGGAKNIQYF,TGTGCCAGCAGTTTTCGAGCGGGGGGAGCCAAAAACATTCAGTACTTC
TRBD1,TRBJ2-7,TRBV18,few,CASSPLSGQAHEQYF,TGTGCCAGCTCACCGCTCAGTGGACAGGCCCACGAGCAGTACTTC
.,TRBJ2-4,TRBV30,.,CAWSVGGSGKNIQYF,TGTGCCTGGAGTGTCGGGGGTAGTGGCAAAAACATTCAGTACTTC
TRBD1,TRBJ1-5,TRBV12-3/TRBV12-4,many,CASSPGQGRNQPQHF,TGTGCCAGCAGTCCAGGACAGGGGAGGAATCAGCCCCAGCATTTT
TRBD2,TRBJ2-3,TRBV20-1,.,CSASEASGSTDTQYF,TGCAGTGCTTCAGAGGCTAGCGGGAGCACAGATACGCAGTATTTT
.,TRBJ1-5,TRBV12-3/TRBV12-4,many,CASSSQGRGNQPQHF,TGTGCCAGCAGTTCCCAGGGTAGGGGAAATCAGCCCCAGCATTTT
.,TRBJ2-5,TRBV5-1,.,CASSLQGGEGRETQYF,TGCGCCAGCAGCTTGCAGGGTGGAGAGGGTCGGGAGACCCAGTACTTC
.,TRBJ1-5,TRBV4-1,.,CASSQVQGGGNQPQHF,TGCGCCAGCAGCCAGGTACAGGGAGGTGGCAATCAGCCCCAGCATTTT
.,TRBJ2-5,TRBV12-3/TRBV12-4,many,CASSPSLSETQYF,TGTGCCAGCAGTCCAAGTCTGTCAGAGACCCAGTACTTC
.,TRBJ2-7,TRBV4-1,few,CASSDARGYEQYF,TGCGCCAGCAGCGATGCGCGGGGCTACGAGCAGTACTTC
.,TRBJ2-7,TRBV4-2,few,CASSQAGPPHYEQYF,TGTGCCAGCAGCCAAGCTGGCCCCCCCCACTACGAGCAGTACTTC
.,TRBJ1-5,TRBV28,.,CASSFGGGTPSNQPQHF,TGTGCCAGCAGTTTCGGGGGTGGGACACCTAGCAATCAGCCCCAGCATTTT
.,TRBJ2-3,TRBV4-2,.,CASSQEAGTDTQYF,TGTGCCAGCAGCCAAGAGGCGGGCACAGATACGCAGTATTTT
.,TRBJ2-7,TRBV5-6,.,CASSFGGTNAYEQYF,TGTGCCAGCAGCTTTGGAGGGACCAACGCTTACGAGCAGTACTTC
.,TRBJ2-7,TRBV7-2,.,CASSLAAATSYEQYF,TGTGCCAGCAGCTTAGCGGCGGCAACCTCCTACGAGCAGTACTTC
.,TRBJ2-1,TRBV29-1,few,CSVYRRGREGDEQFF,TGCAGCGTTTATCGACGGGGACGCGAGGGCGATGAGCAGTTCTTC
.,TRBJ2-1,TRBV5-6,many,CASSLWRGDTYNEQFF,TGTGCCAGCAGCTTGTGGCGGGGAGACACTTACAATGAGCAGTTCTTC
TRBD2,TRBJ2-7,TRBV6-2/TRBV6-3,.,CASSSPGLASILYEQYF,TGTGCCAGCAGTTCACCGGGACTAGCGTCCATCCTCTACGAGCAGTACTTC
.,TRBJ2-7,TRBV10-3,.,CAISGGFGGYEQYF,TGTGCCATCAGTGGAGGGTTTGGGGGCTACGAGCAGTACTTC
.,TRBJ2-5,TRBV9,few,CASSPNWGQETQYF,TGTGCCAGCAGCCCGAATTGGGGCCAAGAGACCCAGTACTTC
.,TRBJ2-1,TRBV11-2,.,CASSLENMGNEQFF,TGTGCCAGCAGCTTAGAAAATATGGGGAATGAGCAGTTCTTC
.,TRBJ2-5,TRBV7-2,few,CASSPGRLGGTQYF,TGTGCCAGCAGCCCGGGAAGATTGGGCGGGACCCAGTACTTC
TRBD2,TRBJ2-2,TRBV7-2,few,CASSGTSGNGGELFF,TGTGCCAGCAGCGGGACTAGCGGGAATGGCGGGGAGCTGTTTTTT
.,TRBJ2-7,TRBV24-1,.,CATSAGVSGEQYF,TGTGCCACCAGTGCGGGGGTTTCGGGGGAGCAGTACTTC
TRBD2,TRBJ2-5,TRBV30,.,CAWRGLAGETQYF,TGTGCCTGGAGGGGACTAGCGGGGGAGACCCAGTACTTC
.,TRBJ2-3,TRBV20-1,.,CSARQSTDTQYF,TGCAGTGCTAGACAGTCCACAGATACGCAGTATTTT
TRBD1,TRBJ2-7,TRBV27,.,CASGDRVREQYF,TGTGCCAGCGGGGACAGAGTACGAGAGCAGTACTTC
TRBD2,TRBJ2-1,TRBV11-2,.,CASSHPGLAGLGGQFF,TGTGCCAGCAGCCACCCGGGACTAGCGGGTTTGGGGGGGCAGTTCTTC
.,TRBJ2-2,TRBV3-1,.,CASGQGGTYTGELFF,TGTGCCAGCGGCCAAGGGGGGACTTACACCGGGGAGCTGTTTTTT
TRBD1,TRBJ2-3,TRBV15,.,CATSRRGHTDTQYF,TGTGCCACCAGCAGAAGGGGGCACACAGATACGCAGTATTTT
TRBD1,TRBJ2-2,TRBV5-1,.,CASSRQGADTGELYF,TGCGCCAGCAGCCGACAGGGGGCGGACACCGGGGAGCTGTATTTT
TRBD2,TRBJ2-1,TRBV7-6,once,CASSSPAGEAYNEQFF,TGTGCCAGCAGCTCCCCGGCGGGAGAGGCTTACAATGAGCAGTTCTTC
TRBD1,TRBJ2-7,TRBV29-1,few,CSVARQGAGYEQYF,TGCAGCGTTGCTCGACAGGGGGCGGGATACGAGCAGTACTTC
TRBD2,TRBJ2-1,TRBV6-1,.,CASSARTSGYNEQFF,TGTGCCAGCAGTGCCAGGACTAGCGGCTACAATGAGCAGTTCTTC
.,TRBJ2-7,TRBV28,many,CASSLAGQTYEQYF,TGTGCCAGCAGTTTGGCGGGACAGACCTACGAGCAGTACTTC
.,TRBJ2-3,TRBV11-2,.,CASSPQGSGGDTQYF,TGTGCCAGCAGCCCACAGGGTAGTGGGGGAGATACGCAGTATTTT
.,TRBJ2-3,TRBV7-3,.,CASSLNPGGGSTPGTQYF,TGTGCCAGCAGCTTAAATCCTGGGGGCGGGAGTACCCCCGGTACGCAGTATTTT
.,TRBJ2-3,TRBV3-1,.,CASSQGPGPGSDTQYF,TGTGCCAGCAGCCAGGGACCGGGCCCCGGCTCAGATACGCAGTATTTT
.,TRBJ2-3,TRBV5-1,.,CASSFTGFGTDTQYF,TGCGCCAGCAGCTTCACGGGATTTGGCACAGATACGCAGTATTTT
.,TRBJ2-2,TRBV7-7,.,CASSLHRAGELFF,TGTGCCAGCAGCTTACACAGGGCCGGGGAGCTGTTTTTT
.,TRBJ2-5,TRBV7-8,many,CASSFGQHQETQYF,TGTGCCAGCAGCTTCGGACAGCACCAAGAGACCCAGTACTTC
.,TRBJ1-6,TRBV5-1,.,CASSLGSLYNSPLHF,TGCGCCAGCAGCTTGGGATCTTTGTATAATTCACCCCTCCACTTT